The TCR beta chain under discussion was sequenced for a study of T cells in Graves' hyperthyroidism and ophthalmopathy. Overall study context: Peripheral blood draws took place at initial diagnosis, ahead of any treatment.

V was clipped by 0 bases and J by 9 bases; unmatched bases: 2. Germline V gives CDR1 MNHEY, CDR2 SVGEGT. The CDR3 length is 13 residues. Whole-study findings and limits: In validation, the model predicted ophthalmopathy. These predictions came a median around 5.9 months before onset. Most thyroid clonotypes expanded above 0.001 appeared in blood too. Separating ophthalmopathy from stable hyperthyroidism was achieved by a 13 V-J model.

Researchers took RNA transcripts and amplified the TCR beta CDR3 regions from them. HTBI primers were the set used in a first-round RT-PCR of the TCR CDR3. TCRdb redid the calling of the multiplex PCR reads with MiXCR, one entry per CDR3 protein. Of around 500,000 distinct CDR3 sequences listed, 20% to 25% are singletons. This clonotype has ten or more counts. Its target is unknown. The sequence was collected from a woman in her 70s with Graves' ophthalmopathy. Material for sequencing was blood. This chain joins TRBV6-2 or TRBV6-3 and TRBJ2-1; 7 nucleotides line up with TRBD1. In nucleotides, the CDR3 is TGTGCCAGCAGTTACTCGACAGGGTTTGAGCAGTTCTTC. Its protein product is CASSYSTGFEQFF.